Below, 27 T cell receptor beta chains from the same sample are listed, as sequenced in a study of tumor and adjacent non-tumor tissue in lung cancer. TCRbeta libraries were built with three rounds of nested PCR, modified from ARM-PCR. TCRdb reprocessed the multiplex PCR reads via MiXCR and lists one record per CDR3 protein. This table holds around 99,000 distinct CDR3 sequences, 60% to 70% found once. RNA was extracted from bulk tissue without any cell sorting. More than 3 cm separated this lung sample from the edge of the tumor. Material: distant non-tumor lung tissue. Receptor source: a man in his 60s with non-small cell lung cancer.

The gene calls are TRBV10-3 and TRBJ2-2; TRBD2 might be the D (6 bases). Germline assignment: CDR1 ENHRY and CDR2 SYGVKD. The V and J ends lost 8 bases and 0 bases respectively, with 10 bases between them. This CDR3 is 14 amino acids long. The CDR3 spells CAIGTPTNTGELFF. As DNA, the CDR3 is TGTGCCATCGGGACTCCAACGAACACCGGGGAGCTGTTTTTT.

As to this clonotype: One junction end disagrees with the germline gene, perhaps due to a read error. This rearrangement joins TRBV11-2 to TRBJ2-1, with 12 bases matching TRBD2. The CDR3 is 17 amino acids. Germline V gene data show CDR1 as SGHAT and CDR2 as FQNNGV. The chain's CDR3 is CTSILVLSSGRGNEQFF. The DNA of the CDR3 is TGTACCAGCATCTTAGTGCTTTCTAGCGGGAGGGGCAATGAGCAGTTCTTC.

About this clonotype: One junction end does not reproduce the germline sequence, and a read error may be involved. The rearrangement joins TRBV12-3 or TRBV12-4 to TRBJ1-5, with TRBD1 as a possible D gene (6 bases). CDR3 length equals 13 residues. CDR3 sequence (DNA): TGTGTCAGCAGATTCAGGGGCAACCAGCCCCAGCATTTC. Translated, it gives CVSRFRGNQPQHF.

V and J are TRBV5-7 and TRBJ2-6, with TRBD1 matching 8 bases. TRBV5-7 is annotated as an ORF whose role is uncertain. This CDR3 comprises 20 residues. Trimming removed 3 bases from V and 2 bases from J; junction bases left unmatched: 16. CDR3 amino acids: CASSSRQGTRWVPGANVLTF. Written as DNA, the CDR3 is TGTGCCAGCAGCTCCCGACAGGGGACCCGTTGGGTTCCTGGGGCCAACGTCCTGACTTTC.

The V and J genes are TRBV20-1 and TRBJ2-3, with a possible D match to TRBD1 (6 bases). The V gene lost 3 bases and the J gene lost 2 bases, with 9 bases spanning the gap. CDR3 size: 13 residues. Germline V lookup: CDR1 DFQATT, CDR2 SNEGSKA (reference sequence). CDR3 sequence reads: CSASWTATDTQYF. As DNA, the CDR3 is TGCAGTGCTAGCTGGACAGCCACAGATACGCAGTATTTT.

The chain couples TRBV20-1 to TRBJ2-7, with D possibly called TRBD1 or TRBD2 (5 bases each). With 0 bases removed from V and 4 bases from J, the gap between germline ends came to 16 bases. Germline CDR1 DFQATT, CDR2 SNEGSKA (reference sequence). This CDR3 contains 15 residues. The CDR3, as DNA: TGCAGTGCTAGAGATGCGCTAGTGGGACCATACGAGCAGTACTTC. Protein sequence: CSARDALVGPYEQYF.

Concerning this clonotype itself: A much larger clonotype is one base distant, so this may be a read error. The rearrangement joins TRBV7-9 to TRBJ2-7; tentatively, D is TRBD1 or TRBD2 (6 bases each). This CDR3 has 12 residues. Per germline, CDR1 SEHNR and CDR2 FQNEAQ (reference sequence). The CDR3: CASSPRDMEWDF. The DNA of the CDR3 is TGTGCCAGCAGCCCGCGGGACATGGAATGGGACTTC.

As regards this clonotype: Sequence at one end of the junction differs from germline and may be a read error. The chain links TRBV11-3 to TRBJ2-2; D is ambiguous. This CDR3 is built from 13 residues. The germline V gene has CDR1 SGHNT and CDR2 YENEEA. For the CDR3, the DNA is TGTGCCAGTAGCTTAGTCACAGTCGCGGAGCTGTTTTTT. Translation: CASSLVTVAELFF.

This clonotype was observed at least ten times. The junction departs from the called germline gene at one end, perhaps through a read error. The V call is TRBV5-6, the J call TRBJ1-5; D is unclear. CDR1 is SGHDT and CDR2 is YYEEEE in the germline V gene. The CDR3 contains 14 residues. In DNA, the CDR3 is TGTGCCAGCAGCCCGGACGGTAGCCATCAGCCCCAGCATTTT. As protein: CASSPDGSHQPQHF. The full variable domain, rest sourced from reference TRBV5-6 and TRBJ1-5, is DAGVTQSPTHLIKTRGQQVTLRCSPKSGHDTVSWYQQALGQGPQFIFQYYEEEERQRGNFPDRFSGHQFPNYSSELNVNALLLGDSALYLCASSPDGSHQPQHFGDGTRLSIL.

V gene TRBV6-6 combines with J gene TRBJ1-5; 8 bases agree with TRBD1. The CDR3 covers 15 residues. The germline V gene encodes CDR1 MNHNY and CDR2 SVGAGI (reference sequence). V lost 3 bases and J lost 7; bases outside the gene matches: 8. Written as DNA, the CDR3 is TGTGCCAGCAGTTATGCCGACAGGGGAAACCAGCCCCAGCATTTT. Protein sequence: CASSYADRGNQPQHF.

Points on this clonotype: A junction end diverges from the germline sequence, so it may reflect a read error. This chain links TRBV11-3 with TRBJ2-1; D uncertain. This CDR3 has 14 residues. Per germline, CDR1 SGHNT and CDR2 YENEEA. CDR3 loop: CASTLESLSSEQFF. CDR3 sequence (DNA): TGTGCCAGCACCTTAGAATCACTATCCAGTGAGCAGTTCTTC.

This clonotype has at least ten counts. V is TRBV4-1 and J is TRBJ1-3; D not resolved. Germline V gene lookup returns CDR1 MGHRA and CDR2 YSYEKL. The length of the CDR3 is 14 residues. V shed 5 bases and J shed 4 bases, with 12 bases lying between them. The CDR3 DNA reads as TGCGCCAGCAGCTCATCACGGGCAGGAAACACCATATATTTT. Its translation is CASSSSRAGNTIYF.

As regards this clonotype: Sequence at one end of the junction differs from germline and may be a read error. The chain carries TRBV11-2 and TRBJ1-2; D gene uncertain. This CDR3 contains 15 residues. Germline V gene sequence: CDR1 SGHAT, CDR2 FQNNGV. For the CDR3, the DNA is TGTGCCAGCAGCTTAAACCGAGACGGCATTTATGGCTACAGCTTC. Protein sequence: CASSLNRDGIYGYSF.

This clonotype has only a few counts. This may arise from a read error, as a much more abundant clone is one base away. This chain uses TRBV4-3 with TRBJ2-3; weak D call: TRBD1 (5 bases). Germline CDR1 reads LGHNA; CDR2 reads YSLEER. The CDR3 extends over 16 amino acids. In nucleotides, the CDR3 is TGCGTCAGCAGCCGTACAGGCTCGGTTCCTACAGATACGCAGTATTTT. It codes for CVSSRTGSVPTDTQYF.

This clonotype counts as medium-sized. The CDR3 region has the DNA TGTGCCAGCAGCGCAGAGGTGGCTAGCTTCCAGTTCTTC. Its protein is CASSAEVASFQFF. The J gene is TRBJ2-1, the V gene TRBV11-3, with D tentatively TRBD2 (5 bases). The CDR3 has 13 amino acids. Germline V gene sequence: CDR1 SGHNT, CDR2 YENEEA. V lost 5 bases and J lost 13, with 18 bases in between.

A word on this clonotype: Given a much more abundant clone one base away, this may be a read error. The chain is built from TRBV5-6 and TRBJ1-1, with D unclear. Trimming removed 7 bases at V and 3 bases at J, with 16 bases between. Germline V gene lookup returns CDR1 SGHDT and CDR2 YYEEEE. The CDR3 is 14 residues long. The CDR3 DNA reads TGTGCCAGCGGCGTGGCCGCGGGCGACACTGAAGCTTTCTTT. Its translation: CASGVAAGDTEAFF.

The CDR3 protein is CASSKPLVTSGRADTQYF. CDR3 DNA: TGTGCCAGCAGCAAACCCCTCGTGACTAGCGGGAGAGCAGATACGCAGTATTTT. The genes are TRBV21-1 and TRBJ2-3; the D call in the table, TRBD2, was not verified against the DNA. TRBV21-1 is a listed pseudogene. The CDR3 runs 18 residues.

For this clonotype: One junction end does not reproduce the germline sequence, and a read error may be involved. The chain employs TRBV19 and TRBJ2-7, with D hard to call. CDR1 and CDR2 (germline): LNHDA, SQIVND (reference sequence). This CDR3 contains 14 residues. The CDR3 coding sequence is TGCACCAGTAGTATAAGTTACGGAACCTACGAGCAGTACTTC. Translation: CTSSISYGTYEQYF.

This clonotype was seen a single time. The chain has TRBV11-2 and TRBJ1-2; D ambiguous. The CDR3 is made up of 14 amino acids. Between the trimmed V and J ends, which lost 3 bases and 13 bases, there was a span of 21 bases. Germline CDR1 is SGHAT and CDR2 is FQNNGV. CDR3 sequence: CASSFNEGVYACTF. Written as DNA, the CDR3 is TGTGCCAGCAGCTTTAATGAGGGAGTCTACGCCTGCACCTTC.

The gene calls are TRBV5-4 and TRBJ2-3; D remains ambiguous. CDR3 length: 14 residues. V lost 3 bases, J lost 0 bases, and 8 bases lay in between. Germline assignment: CDR1 SGHNT and CDR2 YYREEE (reference sequence). CDR3 nucleotide sequence: TGTGCCAGCAGCTCTAGGGCCAGCACAGATACGCAGTATTTT. Protein product: CASSSRASTDTQYF. Using reference TRBV5-4 and TRBJ2-3 for the parts outside the CDR3, the full variable domain is ETGVTQSPTHLIKTRGQQVTLRCSSQSGHNTVSWYQQALGQGPQFIFQYYREEENGRGNFPPRFSGLQFPNYSSELNVNALELDDSALYLCASSSRASTDTQYFGPGTRLTVL.

This rearrangement joins TRBV24-1 to TRBJ1-4; D unresolved. Germline CDR1 reads KGHDR; CDR2 reads SFDVKD. The CDR3 is 17 residues long. V lost 9 bases and J 5 bases, leaving 24 bases between the germline ends. The CDR3 nucleotides read TGTGCCACCCCGAGGATGGACCCGAGACCATTAAATGAAAAACTGTTTTTT. Translated, it gives CATPRMDPRPLNEKLFF.

This clonotype appeared many times. V is TRBV6-2 or TRBV6-3 and J is TRBJ2-2, with 7 bases fitting TRBD2. CDR1 is MNHEY, CDR2 SVGEGT, per germline. J was trimmed by 1 base and V by 8 bases; bases with no gene match: 7. The CDR3 runs 15 residues. The chain's CDR3 is CASLGEGRNTGELFF. CDR3 nucleotides: TGTGCCAGCCTGGGGGAGGGCAGGAACACCGGGGAGCTGTTTTTT.

This clonotype showed up just once. The chain has TRBV12-3 or TRBV12-4 and TRBJ2-3; 7 nucleotides agree with TRBD1. The length of the CDR3 is 14 residues. Losses at the gene ends were 10 bases for V and 6 bases for J; bases not matched to a gene: 13. The CDR3 reads CANRQGTEGDTQYF. The DNA of the CDR3 is TGTGCCAACAGGCAAGGGACAGAGGGGGATACGCAGTATTTT.

This rearrangement joins TRBV5-1 to TRBJ2-2; 8 bases are a match to TRBD1. After removal of 1 base from V and 5 bases from J, the junction contained 1 base not matched to a gene. The CDR3 length is 14 residues. Germline V lookup: CDR1 SGHRS, CDR2 YFSETQ. Here the CDR3 reads CASSLNRGTGELFF. The CDR3 DNA sequence: TGCGCCAGCAGCTTGAACAGGGGGACCGGGGAGCTGTTTTTT. Variable domain in full (rest from reference TRBV5-1 and TRBJ2-2): KAGVTQTPRYLIKTRGQQVTLSCSPISGHRSVSWYQQTPGQGLQFLFEYFSETQRNKGNFPGRFSGRQFSNSRSEMNVSTLELGDSALYLCASSLNRGTGELFFGEGSRLTVL.

Remarks on this clonotype: Being one base from a much bigger clone, this may be a read error. The V call is TRBV30, the J call TRBJ2-1, with TRBD1 matching over 9 bases. CDR3 size: 13 residues. From germline, CDR1 is GTSNPN and CDR2 SVGIG (reference sequence). The CDR3 DNA follows: TGTGCCTGGAGGGACAGGGGTTTCTATGAGCTGTTCTTC. Translated, it gives CAWRDRGFYELFF.

For this clonotype: A read error may explain this, as a much larger clone is one base away. V gene TRBV5-1 combines with J gene TRBJ1-1, with D tentatively TRBD1 (6 bases). V was shortened by 0 bases and J by 5 bases, with 11 bases between the two germline ends. Germline CDR1 is SGHRS and CDR2 is YFSETQ. The CDR3 consists of 14 residues. CDR3 coding DNA: TGCGCCAGCAGCTTGGCCCAGGGGAGGACTGAAGCTTTCTTT. This sequence encodes CASSLAQGRTEAFF.

This clonotype was detected many times. The chain employs TRBV5-6 and TRBJ2-7; 10 nucleotides agree with TRBD2. The V gene end was trimmed by 0 bases and the J gene end by 6 bases; junction bases not matched to a gene: 3. This CDR3 region has 14 residues. Germline V gene sequence: CDR1 SGHDT, CDR2 YYEEEE. The DNA of the CDR3 is TGTGCCAGCAGCTTGGAAGCGGGAGGGCTCGAGCAGTACTTC. Protein product: CASSLEAGGLEQYF.